A single sample is the source of the 18 T cell receptor beta chains below, sequenced in a study of molecular identifiers for immune sequencing clone quantification. One entry per CDR3 protein results from TCRdb running MiXCR on the PCR reads. The sample lists 75,000 to 100,000 distinct CDR3 sequences; around 19% were seen once. Sequences were obtained from naive CD8+ T cells from blood, with Jurkat cell RNA spiked in. Subset defined: FACS-sorted CD8+CD4-CCR7+CD45RA+ naive T cells. These receptors all stem from a human donor in good health. Some libraries in this study had Jurkat cell RNA spiked in.

There are a few counts of this clonotype. The chain carries TRBV27 and TRBJ1-4; 9 nucleotides align to TRBD1. CDR1 and CDR2 from the germline V gene are MNHEY and SMNVEV (reference sequence). This CDR3 contains 17 residues. Trimming at V came to 4 bases and at J to 3 bases, leaving 9 bases not matched to a gene. CDR3 amino acids: CASSSLDRGTANEKLFF. For the CDR3, the DNA is TGTGCCAGCAGTTCCCTGGACAGGGGAACGGCTAATGAAAAACTGTTTTTT.

This clonotype was recorded many times. V usage is TRBV10-3 and J usage is TRBJ2-7; D gene unclear. Germline CDR1 reads ENHRY; CDR2 reads SYGVKD. CDR3 length equals 18 residues. The V and J ends lost 4 bases and 4 bases respectively, with 26 bases between them. Here the CDR3 DNA reads TGTGCCATCAGTGGCCCGAACTCAGGATCCTTACCTATTTACGAGCAGTACTTC. It translates to CAISGPNSGSLPIYEQYF.

This clonotype was seen many times. The genes are TRBV7-9 and TRBJ2-7; 8 bases fit TRBD2. This CDR3 spans 15 amino acids. V lost 4 bases and J lost 7; bases outside the gene matches: 12. Germline values: CDR1 SEHNR, CDR2 FQNEAQ (reference sequence). CDR3 region: CASSSPTSSGGEQYF. The CDR3 DNA reads as TGTGCCAGCAGCTCCCCGACCTCCTCGGGAGGGGAGCAGTACTTC.

This clonotype was recorded many times. V is TRBV7-7 and J is TRBJ2-5, with 9 nucleotides matching TRBD1. The CDR3 is 13 amino acids. V dropped 6 bases and J dropped 5; count of bases not matched to a gene: 4. Germline V lookup: CDR1 SSHAT, CDR2 FNYEAQ (reference sequence). The DNA of the CDR3 is TGTGCCAGCAGTCCAGACAGGGGGGAGACCCAGTACTTC. It translates to CASSPDRGETQYF.

For this clonotype: A much larger clone differs from this one at a single base, so this may be a read error. The chain links TRBV27 to TRBJ1-2; a weak D match, TRBD1 (6 bases). With 3 bases removed from V and 10 bases from J, the gap between germline ends came to 15 bases. CDR1 and CDR2 (germline): MNHEY, SMNVEV (reference sequence). CDR3 length equals 13 residues. CDR3 nucleotide sequence: TGTGCCAGCAGTTTTACAGGGAGAGATGACTACACCTTC. Translated, it gives CASSFTGRDDYTF.

Many counts were recorded for this clonotype. The CDR3 nucleotides read TGTGCCAGCTCTTCCCGGACAGTCTCCTACAATGAGCAGTTCTTC. It codes for CASSSRTVSYNEQFF. The chain couples TRBV27 to TRBJ2-1; a possible D gene is TRBD1 (6 bases). The CDR3 has 15 amino acids. V dropped 8 bases and J dropped 0 bases, with 14 bases sitting between them. Germline V gene data show CDR1 as MNHEY and CDR2 as SMNVEV (reference sequence).

In its sample, this clonotype was seen many times. The chain recombines TRBV27 with TRBJ2-2; tentative D call: TRBD1 (7 bases). Trimming took off 7 bases at V and 0 bases at J, with 21 bases between the two ends. The CDR3 extends over 18 amino acids. Germline V gene data show CDR1 as MNHEY and CDR2 as SMNVEV (reference sequence). CDR3 loop: CASKTITGRGANTGELFF. The CDR3 nucleotides read TGTGCCAGCAAAACGATTACGGGCAGGGGGGCGAACACCGGGGAGCTGTTTTTT.

This clonotype appeared many times. The V call is TRBV29-1, the J call TRBJ2-1; no clear D. V was shortened by 7 bases and J by 5 bases, with 9 bases between the two germline ends. CDR3 length: 11 amino acids. The germline gives CDR1 SQVTM, CDR2 ANQGSEA. CDR3 DNA sequence: TGCAGCGGGACGAGTAACAATGAGCAGTTCTTC. Its protein product is CSGTSNNEQFF.

This clonotype was recorded at least ten times. The chain joins TRBV7-9 to TRBJ2-3; perhaps TRBD1 as D (6 bases). CDR3 size: 14 residues. The germline V gene has CDR1 SEHNR and CDR2 FQNEAQ (reference sequence). V was shortened by 5 bases and J by 8 bases, with 17 bases between the two germline ends. CDR3 in amino acids: CASSAQGSGGTQYF. In nucleotides, the CDR3 is TGTGCCAGCAGCGCCCAGGGGTCGGGCGGTACGCAGTATTTT.

Many counts were recorded for this clonotype. The chain carries TRBV18 and TRBJ2-7, with D unresolved. The CDR3 sequence is 14 residues long. With 0 bases removed from V and 2 bases from J, the gap between germline ends came to 8 bases. Germline V gives CDR1 KGHSH, CDR2 LQKENI. The CDR3 protein is CASSPPHRAYEQYF. In DNA form, the CDR3 reads TGTGCCAGCTCACCACCCCACAGAGCCTACGAGCAGTACTTC.

This clonotype was detected only once. Possible read error: a much larger clone is one base away. V is TRBV27 and J is TRBJ2-1, with D tentatively TRBD2 (5 bases). Germline V gene sequence: CDR1 MNHEY, CDR2 SMNVEV (reference sequence). This CDR3 contains 18 residues. The CDR3 reads CACSFLFVRPGSYNEQFF. CDR3 DNA: TGTGCCTGCAGTTTCCTTTTTGTTAGGCCGGGGTCCTACAATGAGCAGTTCTTC.

This chain links TRBV5-1 with TRBJ2-7, with D uncertain. V dropped 4 bases and J dropped 4 bases, with 12 bases sitting between them. The length of the CDR3 is 13 residues. Germline V gene lookup returns CDR1 SGHRS and CDR2 YFSETQ. The CDR3 nucleotides read TGCGCCAGCAGCGAAATGTCCGGGTACGAGCAGTACTTC. This codes for CASSEMSGYEQYF. The variable domain in full, with the rest retrieved from reference TRBV5-1 and TRBJ2-7, is KAGVTQTPRYLIKTRGQQVTLSCSPISGHRSVSWYQQTPGQGLQFLFEYFSETQRNKGNFPGRFSGRQFSNSRSEMNVSTLELGDSALYLCASSEMSGYEQYFGPGTRLTVT.

In regard to this clonotype: This clone may be a read error of a much larger clone one base away. The J gene is TRBJ2-1, the V gene TRBV4-3; D gene unclear. This CDR3 is 15 amino acids long. CDR1 is LGHNA and CDR2 is YSLEER in the germline V gene. The CDR3 is CASSQDVTLYNERFF. For the CDR3, the DNA is TGCGCCAGCAGCCAAGATGTTACTCTTTACAATGAGCGGTTCTTC.

This clonotype occurred many times. The V gene is TRBV7-2, the J gene TRBJ2-1, with D possibly matching TRBD1 (5 bases). The V end lost 1 base, the J end lost 6 bases, and 10 bases lay between the germline ends. This CDR3 spans 14 amino acids. Germline-derived CDR1 and CDR2 are SGHTA and FQGNSA. The CDR3 loop is CASSLGGPGNEQFF. The CDR3 DNA is TGTGCCAGCAGCTTAGGGGGCCCAGGCAATGAGCAGTTCTTC.

This clonotype was seen many times. The gene calls are TRBV4-3 and TRBJ2-3; TRBD2 agrees at 10 bases. The CDR3 has 18 residues. Losses at the gene ends were 2 bases for V and 0 bases for J; bases not matched to a gene: 8. The V gene's germline CDR1 is LGHNA and CDR2 YSLEER. CDR3 DNA: TGCGCCAGCAGCCAACGAGCGGGGGGGGGATATAGCACAGATACGCAGTATTTT. Amino acid sequence: CASSQRAGGGYSTDTQYF.

The chain employs TRBV27 and TRBJ2-1, with 13 bases aligning to TRBD2. This CDR3 has 16 amino acids. J lost 8 bases, V lost 5 bases, and 9 bases had no gene match. Germline lookup yields CDR1 MNHEY and CDR2 SMNVEV (reference sequence). The CDR3 DNA reads as TGTGCCAGCAGTCTATTAACTAGCGGGGGGGCCTATGAGCAGTTCTTC. This gives the protein CASSLLTSGGAYEQFF.

This clonotype was counted ten times or more. This sequence joins TRBV7-9 and TRBJ1-6; 7 nucleotides agree with TRBD1. From germline, CDR1 is SEHNR and CDR2 FQNEAQ (reference sequence). The CDR3 length is 15 residues. The trim removed 2 bases at V and 7 bases at J, leaving 5 bases unmatched. CDR3 coding DNA: TGTGCCAGCAGCTTAAATAAGGGACAGAATTCACCCCTCCACTTT. It encodes CASSLNKGQNSPLHF.

The chain carries TRBV19 and TRBJ2-2, with no clear D. V was shortened by 4 bases and J by 6 bases, with 9 bases between the two germline ends. The germline V gene has CDR1 LNHDA and CDR2 SQIVND (reference sequence). The CDR3 is 13 residues long. The CDR3 spells CASSTDRPGELFF. CDR3 bases: TGTGCCAGTAGTACCGACCGTCCCGGGGAGCTGTTTTTT.